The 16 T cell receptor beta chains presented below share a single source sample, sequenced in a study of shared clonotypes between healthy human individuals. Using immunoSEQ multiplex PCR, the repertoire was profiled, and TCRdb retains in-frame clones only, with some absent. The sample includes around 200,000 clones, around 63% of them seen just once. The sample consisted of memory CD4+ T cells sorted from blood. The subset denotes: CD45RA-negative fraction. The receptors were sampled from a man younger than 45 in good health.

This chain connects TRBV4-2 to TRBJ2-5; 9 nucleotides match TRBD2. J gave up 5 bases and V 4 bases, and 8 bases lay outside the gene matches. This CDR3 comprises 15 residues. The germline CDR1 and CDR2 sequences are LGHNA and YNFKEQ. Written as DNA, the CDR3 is TGTGCCAGCAGCCCCGGGAGCGCGGGGGGGGAGACCCAGTACTTC. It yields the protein CASSPGSAGGETQYF.

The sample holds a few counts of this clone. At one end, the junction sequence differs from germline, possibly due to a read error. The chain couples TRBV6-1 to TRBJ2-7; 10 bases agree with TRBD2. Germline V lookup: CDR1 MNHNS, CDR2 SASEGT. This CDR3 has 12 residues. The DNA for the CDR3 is TGTGCCAGCAGTGTTACTAGCGGGACCCTTGATTTC. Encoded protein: CASSVTSGTLDF.

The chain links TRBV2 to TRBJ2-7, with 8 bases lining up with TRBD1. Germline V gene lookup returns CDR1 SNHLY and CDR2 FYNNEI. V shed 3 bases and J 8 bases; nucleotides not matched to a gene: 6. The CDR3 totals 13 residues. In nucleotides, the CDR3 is TGTGCCAGCAGTGAGGGGACAGGCTCAAAGCAGTACTTC. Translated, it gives CASSEGTGSKQYF.

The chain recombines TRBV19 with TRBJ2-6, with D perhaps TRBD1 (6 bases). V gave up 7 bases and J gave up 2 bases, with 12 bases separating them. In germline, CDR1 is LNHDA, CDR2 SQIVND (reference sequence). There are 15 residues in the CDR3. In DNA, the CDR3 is TGTGCCAGTACGGGACAAATAGCTGGGGCCAACGTCCTGACTTTC. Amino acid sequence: CASTGQIAGANVLTF.

The CDR3: CASSGTGYEQYF. The CDR3 region has the DNA TGTGCCAGCAGTGGAACAGGCTACGAGCAGTACTTC. J is TRBJ2-7 and V is TRBV6-1; tentative D call: TRBD1 (5 bases). The germline V and J ends were trimmed by 4 bases and 3 bases, with 7 bases remaining between them. There are 12 residues in the CDR3. Germline CDR1 reads MNHNS; CDR2 reads SASEGT.

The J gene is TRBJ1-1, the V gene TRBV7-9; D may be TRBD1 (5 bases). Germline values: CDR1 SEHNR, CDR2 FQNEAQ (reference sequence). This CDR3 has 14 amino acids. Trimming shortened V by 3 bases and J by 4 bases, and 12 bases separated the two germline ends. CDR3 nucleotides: TGTGCCAGCAGCTTGGGAGGGGTGAGCACTGAAGCTTTCTTT. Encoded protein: CASSLGGVSTEAFF.

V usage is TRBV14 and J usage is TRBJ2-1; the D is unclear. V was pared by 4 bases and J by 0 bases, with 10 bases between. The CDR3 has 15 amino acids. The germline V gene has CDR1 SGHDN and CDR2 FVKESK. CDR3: CASSLRVASYNEQFF. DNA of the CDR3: TGTGCCAGCAGCCTTCGGGTTGCCTCCTACAATGAGCAGTTCTTC.

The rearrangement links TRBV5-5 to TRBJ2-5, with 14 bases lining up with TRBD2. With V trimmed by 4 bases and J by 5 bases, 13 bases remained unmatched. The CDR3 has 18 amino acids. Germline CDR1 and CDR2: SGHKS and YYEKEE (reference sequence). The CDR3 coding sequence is TGTGCCAGCAGCCCCGGGACTAGCGGGAGTCGTTTTTGGGAGACCCAGTACTTC. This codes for CASSPGTSGSRFWETQYF.

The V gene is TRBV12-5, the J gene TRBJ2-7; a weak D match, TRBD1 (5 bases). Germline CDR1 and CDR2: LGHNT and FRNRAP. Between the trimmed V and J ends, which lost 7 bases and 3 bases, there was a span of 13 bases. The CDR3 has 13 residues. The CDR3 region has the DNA TGTGCTAGTGCCCTCGACAGCGTCTACGAGCAGTACTTC. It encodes CASALDSVYEQYF.

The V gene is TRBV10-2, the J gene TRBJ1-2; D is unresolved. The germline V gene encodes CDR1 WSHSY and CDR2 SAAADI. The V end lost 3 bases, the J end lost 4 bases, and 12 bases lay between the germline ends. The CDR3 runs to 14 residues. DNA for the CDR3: TGCGCCAGCAGTGATATAGAGCGCATCTATGGCTACACCTTC. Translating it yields CASSDIERIYGYTF.

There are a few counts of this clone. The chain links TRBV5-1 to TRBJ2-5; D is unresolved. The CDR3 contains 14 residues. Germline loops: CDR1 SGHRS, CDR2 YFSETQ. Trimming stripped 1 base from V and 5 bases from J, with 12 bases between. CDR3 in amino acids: CASSLTGYSETQYF. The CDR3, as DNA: TGCGCCAGCAGCTTGACCGGCTATTCTGAGACCCAGTACTTC.

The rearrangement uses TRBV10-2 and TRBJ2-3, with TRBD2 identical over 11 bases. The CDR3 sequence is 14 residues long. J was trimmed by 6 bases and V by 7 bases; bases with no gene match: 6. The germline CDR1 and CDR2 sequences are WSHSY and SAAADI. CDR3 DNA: TGCGCCAGCATGTCGTCTAGCGGGAGGGATACGCAGTATTTT. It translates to CASMSSSGRDTQYF.

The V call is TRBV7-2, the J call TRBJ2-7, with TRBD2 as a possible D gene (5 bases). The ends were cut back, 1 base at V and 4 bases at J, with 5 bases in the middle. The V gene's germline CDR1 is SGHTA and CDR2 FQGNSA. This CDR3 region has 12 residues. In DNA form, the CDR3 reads TGTGCCAGCAGCTTAGGGACTTACGAGCAGTACTTC. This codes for CASSLGTYEQYF.

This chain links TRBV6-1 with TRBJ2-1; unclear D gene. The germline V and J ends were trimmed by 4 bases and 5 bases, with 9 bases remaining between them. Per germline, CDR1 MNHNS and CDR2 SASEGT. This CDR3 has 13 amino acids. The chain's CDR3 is CASSGRRHNEQFF. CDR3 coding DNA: TGTGCCAGCAGTGGACGGCGACACAATGAGCAGTTCTTC.

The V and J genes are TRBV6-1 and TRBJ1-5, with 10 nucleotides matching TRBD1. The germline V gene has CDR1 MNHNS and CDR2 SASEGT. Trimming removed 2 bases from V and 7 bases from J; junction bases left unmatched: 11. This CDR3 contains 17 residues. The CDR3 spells CASSESLTTGGWQPQHF. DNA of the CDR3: TGTGCCAGCAGTGAAAGCCTTACGACAGGGGGCTGGCAGCCCCAGCATTTT.

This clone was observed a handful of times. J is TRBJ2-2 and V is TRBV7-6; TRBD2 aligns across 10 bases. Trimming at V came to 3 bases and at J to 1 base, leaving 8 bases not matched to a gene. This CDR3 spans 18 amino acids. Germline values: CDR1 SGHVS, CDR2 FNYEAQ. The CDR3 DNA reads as TGTGCCAGCAGCTTCTCTAGCGGGAGTAGTTGGAACACCGGGGAGCTGTTTTTT. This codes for CASSFSSGSSWNTGELFF.